The 20 T cell receptor beta chains listed next were all sequenced from one sample in a study of blood T cell repertoires in COVID-19. Assay used: immunoSEQ multiplex PCR; TCRdb lists only in-frame clones, some missing. Counted here are around 43,000 clones, 86% occurring once; the ten biggest clones make up 19%. Sequenced material: peripheral blood. These receptors all come from a man aged 45-65 years in a cohort sampled during active COVID-19.

CDR3 in amino acids: CASSVEVSGPTGELFF. The CDR3 DNA reads as TGTGCCAGCAGCGTAGAGGTTAGCGGACCCACCGGGGAGCTGTTTTTT. The chain recombines TRBV9 with TRBJ2-2; perhaps TRBD2 as D (6 bases). Germline-derived CDR1 and CDR2 are SGDLS and YYNGEE. The CDR3 sequence is 16 residues long. The V gene lost 0 bases and the J gene lost 4 bases, with 13 bases spanning the gap.

As for this clone: One end of the junction varies from germline; a read error may be responsible. The chain has TRBV13 and TRBJ1-1; D gene unclear. This CDR3 contains 14 residues. The germline V gene encodes CDR1 PRHDT and CDR2 FYEKMQ (reference sequence). CDR3 sequence: CASSLGRGNTEAFF. Written as DNA, the CDR3 is TGTGCCAGCAGTTTAGGACGGGGGAACACTGAAGCTTTCTTT.

The chain joins TRBV28 to TRBJ1-5; possibly TRBD1 for D (6 bases). Trimming stripped 3 bases from V and 1 base from J, with 13 bases between. The CDR3 consists of 16 residues. The germline V gene has CDR1 MDHEN and CDR2 SYDVKM. The CDR3 loop reads CASSLSGVGSNQPQHF. CDR3 coding DNA: TGTGCCAGCAGTTTGTCAGGGGTTGGGAGCAATCAGCCCCAGCATTTT.

The chain has TRBV5-4 and TRBJ2-2; tentatively, D is TRBD1 (6 bases). Germline lookup yields CDR1 SGHNT and CDR2 YYREEE (reference sequence). Trimming pared 2 bases from V and 3 bases from J, leaving 11 bases between. The CDR3 runs to 15 residues. The CDR3 region has the DNA TGTGCCAGCAGCTTTGGGGGCCGGGACACCGGGGAGCTGTTTTTT. Its translation: CASSFGGRDTGELFF.

The V gene is TRBV5-1, the J gene TRBJ2-1; TRBD2 matches at 9 bases. The junction had 12 bases not matched to a gene; V was cut back by 3 bases and J by 8 bases. Germline V gene data show CDR1 as SGHRS and CDR2 as YFSETQ. CDR3 length: 16 amino acids. The CDR3 region has the DNA TGCGCCAGCAGCTCCCTTCCTGGCGGGAGGGGGGATGAGCAGTTCTTC. Its translation: CASSSLPGGRGDEQFF.

V gene TRBV29-1 combines with J gene TRBJ1-1; D not resolved. Between the trimmed V and J ends, which lost 3 bases and 7 bases, there was a span of 6 bases. This CDR3 has 10 amino acids. Germline V gene sequence: CDR1 SQVTM, CDR2 ANQGSEA. CDR3 DNA: TGCAGCGTTGAGGCCGTTGAAGCTTTCTTT. Amino acids: CSVEAVEAFF. Looking up the rest from reference TRBV29-1 and TRBJ1-1 gives the full variable domain: SAVISQKPSRDICQRGTSLTIQCQVDSQVTMMFWYRQQPGQSLTLIATANQGSEATYESGFVIDKFPISRPNLTFSTLTVSNMSPEDSSIYLCSVEAVEAFFGQGTRLTVV.

In this sample, this clone turned up a few times. This chain joins TRBV25-1 and TRBJ1-2, with 9 bases identical to TRBD1. The J segment lost 7 bases and the V segment lost 5 bases, leaving 2 bases of the junction unmatched. The V gene's germline CDR1 is MGHDK and CDR2 SYGVNS. This CDR3 region has 12 residues. CDR3 coding DNA: TGTGCCAGCAGTACAGGGGGCTCTGGCTACACCTTC. Translating gives CASSTGGSGYTF.

This chain uses TRBV7-3 with TRBJ2-1; D remains unclear. The CDR3 length is 13 residues. Germline values: CDR1 SGHTA, CDR2 FQGTGA. V lost 0 bases to trimming and J lost 7 bases, with 7 bases between them. The CDR3 DNA follows: TGTGCCAGCAGCTTAACCTTGGAGAATGAGCAGTTCTTC. Protein: CASSLTLENEQFF.

DNA of the CDR3: TGCGCCAGCAGCCAAGGGACAGGCGTCCCACGGCAGTACTTC. Residues: CASSQGTGVPRQYF. The chain employs TRBV4-3 and TRBJ2-7, with 7 nucleotides matching TRBD1. This CDR3 is 14 amino acids long. V shed 1 base and J 9 bases; nucleotides not matched to a gene: 9. Germline lookup yields CDR1 LGHNA and CDR2 YSLEER.

In this sample, this clone turned up once. The rearrangement links TRBV7-9 to TRBJ2-1; 8 nucleotides align to TRBD2. J was trimmed by 8 bases and V by 5 bases; bases with no gene match: 11. Germline lookup yields CDR1 SEHNR and CDR2 FQNEAQ (reference sequence). This CDR3 comprises 15 residues. This CDR3 reads CASSTGLAEGDEQFF. The CDR3 DNA sequence: TGTGCCAGCAGCACCGGACTAGCCGAGGGGGATGAGCAGTTCTTC. The variable domain in full, completed from reference TRBV7-9 and TRBJ2-1, reads DTGVSQNPRHKITKRGQNVTFRCDPISEHNRLYWYRQTLGQGPEFLTYFQNEAQLEKSRLLSDRFSAERPKGSFSTLEIQRTEQGDSAMYLCASSTGLAEGDEQFFGPGTRLTVL.

This chain uses TRBV18 with TRBJ2-7, with 9 bases aligning to TRBD1. V was pared by 5 bases and J by 1 base, with 3 bases of the junction left unmatched. The V gene's germline CDR1 is KGHSH and CDR2 LQKENI. CDR3 size: 14 residues. In nucleotides, the CDR3 is TGTGCCAGCTCAACCGGGACAGGGTCCTACGAGCAGTACGTC. Its translation: CASSTGTGSYEQYV.

The V and J genes are TRBV14 and TRBJ1-2; 9 bases are a match to TRBD1. The junction had 18 bases not matched to a gene; V was cut back by 3 bases and J by 4 bases. CDR1 and CDR2 from the germline V gene are SGHDN and FVKESK. The CDR3 consists of 19 residues. As DNA, the CDR3 is TGTGCCAGCAGCCATTATGAACAGGGGGCAAATTTCGGAGGCTATGGCTACACCTTC. This encodes CASSHYEQGANFGGYGYTF.

The chain carries TRBV10-1 and TRBJ2-1; D perhaps matches TRBD2 (5 bases). CDR3 length equals 13 residues. CDR1 is WNHNN and CDR2 is SYGVQD in the germline V gene (reference sequence). V lost 4 bases and J 7 bases, leaving 11 bases between the germline ends. The CDR3 sequence is CASSGLGANEQFF. In DNA, the CDR3 is TGCGCCAGCAGTGGACTGGGAGCAAATGAGCAGTTCTTC.

The chain combines TRBV19 with TRBJ2-3, with 7 nucleotides matching TRBD2. V lost 1 base, J lost 0 bases, and 4 bases stayed unmatched. The germline V gene encodes CDR1 LNHDA and CDR2 SQIVND (reference sequence). The CDR3 has 16 residues. CDR3 residues: CASSIGRGSSTDTQYF. The DNA of the CDR3 is TGTGCCAGTAGTATAGGGCGGGGGTCTAGCACAGATACGCAGTATTTT.

Only a few counts were recorded for this clone. V is TRBV4-1 and J is TRBJ1-5; a weak D match, TRBD1 (6 bases). CDR3 size: 15 residues. Trimming took 2 bases from V and 7 from J, leaving 15 bases between them. Germline CDR1 and CDR2: MGHRA and YSYEKL. The CDR3 spells CASSQTIQGSQPQHF. CDR3 in DNA: TGCGCCAGCAGCCAAACCATTCAGGGGTCCCAGCCCCAGCATTTT.

This chain links TRBV2 with TRBJ2-3, with 7 bases identical to TRBD1. Germline V gives CDR1 SNHLY, CDR2 FYNNEI. CDR3 length: 15 amino acids. The junction had 13 bases not matched to a gene; V was cut back by 7 bases and J by 6 bases. The CDR3 region is CASNEGNRGMDTQYF. The CDR3 DNA follows: TGTGCCAGCAACGAAGGTAACAGGGGAATGGATACGCAGTATTTT.

This clone came up a few times. The CDR3 loop reads CASSIRGRYNEQFF. CDR3 DNA: TGTGCCAGTAGTATCAGGGGGCGGTACAATGAGCAGTTCTTC. This sequence joins TRBV19 and TRBJ2-1; 8 bases line up with TRBD1. CDR3 length equals 14 residues. V lost 3 bases and J lost 4; bases outside the gene matches: 2. Per the germline V gene, CDR1 is LNHDA and CDR2 is SQIVND (reference sequence).

This clone was seen a few times. The genes are TRBV2 and TRBJ1-3; 10 bases agree with TRBD1. The ends lost 4 bases at V and 4 bases at J; junction bases unmatched: 7. Germline-derived CDR1 and CDR2 are SNHLY and FYNNEI. The CDR3 spans 16 residues. Written as DNA, the CDR3 is TGTGCCAGCAGTGCGGGACAGGGGCCTATGGGAAACACCATATATTTT. This encodes CASSAGQGPMGNTIYF.

The CDR3 DNA sequence: TGTGCCAGCAGTAAGACAGGGTCCGGGGAGCTGTTTTTT. This encodes CASSKTGSGELFF. The V call is TRBV27, the J call TRBJ2-2; 7 bases are shared with TRBD1. V shed 5 bases, J shed 6 bases, and the junction held 3 bases outside the gene matches. Germline loops: CDR1 MNHEY, CDR2 SMNVEV (reference sequence). This CDR3 comprises 13 residues.

The chain couples TRBV9 to TRBJ2-3; 7 bases line up with TRBD2. Germline V gene data show CDR1 as SGDLS and CDR2 as YYNGEE. This CDR3 spans 20 amino acids. Unmatched junction bases numbered 19, after V lost 3 bases and J lost 0 bases. This chain's CDR3 is CASSAGPLKVARGSTDTQYF. CDR3 DNA: TGTGCCAGCAGCGCGGGCCCTTTAAAGGTAGCGCGGGGGAGCACAGATACGCAGTATTTT.